This T cell receptor beta chain appears in the sequencing data of a study of cytomegalovirus exposure and HLA in healthy donors. Overall study results and limits: Later analysis identified a missense DCLRE1C variant that was linked to TCR beta V- and J-gene trimming.

Primers: 60 Vbeta forward and 13 Jbeta reverse. Original processing methods: Among the unique TCR beta chains that a later analysis counted, about 84 million in all, 10 million to 14 million were shared. The assay was immunoSEQ multiplex PCR, and TCRdb's table has in-frame clones only and misses some. D and trimming were read from the DNA, whereas the V and J calls and clone size are those reported in that table. This table holds 100,000 or so clones, under 85% found once. The ends were cut back, 2 bases at V and 2 bases at J, with 13 bases in the middle. There are 15 residues in the CDR3. CDR1 SGDLS and CDR2 YYNGEE come from the germline V gene. With regard to this clone: No antigen is known for it.

The sequenced sample was PBMCs. The J gene is TRBJ2-5, the V gene TRBV9, with D perhaps matching TRBD1 (6 bases). This TCR was recovered from a woman aged 40 to 50 in good health and CMV-seronegative. The CDR3, as DNA: TGTGCCAGCAGCGTCCAACAGGGATGGCAAGAGACCCAGTACTTC. Translating gives CASSVQQGWQETQYF.